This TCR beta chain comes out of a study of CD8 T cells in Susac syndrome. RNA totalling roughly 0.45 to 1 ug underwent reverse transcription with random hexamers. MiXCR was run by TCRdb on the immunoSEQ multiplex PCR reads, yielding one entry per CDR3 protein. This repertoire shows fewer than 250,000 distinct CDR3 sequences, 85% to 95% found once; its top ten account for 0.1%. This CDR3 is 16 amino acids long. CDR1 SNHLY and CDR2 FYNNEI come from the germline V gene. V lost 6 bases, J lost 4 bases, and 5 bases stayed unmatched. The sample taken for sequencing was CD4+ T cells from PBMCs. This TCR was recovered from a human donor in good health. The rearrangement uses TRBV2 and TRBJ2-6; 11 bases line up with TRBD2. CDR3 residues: CASRLAGGPGANVLTF. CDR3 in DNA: TGTGCCAGCAGGTTAGCGGGGGGGCCAGGGGCCAACGTCCTGACTTTC.